This paragraph reports one T cell receptor beta chain. Its antigen is undetermined. The data derive from a study of response to subunit inactivated influenza vaccine. TCRdb reanalysed the RT-PCR reads using MiXCR and keeps one entry per CDR3 protein. In the table there are about 520,000 distinct CDR3 sequences, 25% of which are singletons. Study-level findings and limits: Every seasonal influenza vaccination brings in few new T cells, the authors suggested.

The CDR3 consists of 14 residues. V lost 1 base, J lost 5 bases, and 11 bases lay in between. Germline values: CDR1 SGHTA, CDR2 FQGNSA. The chain couples TRBV7-2 to TRBJ2-5; tentatively, D is TRBD1 (6 bases). The TCR originated in a man aged 50 to 60 who received an inactivated influenza vaccine. This sample comprised CD4+ T cells sorted from PBMCs, obtained 5 to 6 days after vaccination. CDR3 nucleotides: TGTGCCAGCAGCTTAGGGGGGCTAGACGAGACCCAGTACTTC. Amino acid sequence: CASSLGGLDETQYF.